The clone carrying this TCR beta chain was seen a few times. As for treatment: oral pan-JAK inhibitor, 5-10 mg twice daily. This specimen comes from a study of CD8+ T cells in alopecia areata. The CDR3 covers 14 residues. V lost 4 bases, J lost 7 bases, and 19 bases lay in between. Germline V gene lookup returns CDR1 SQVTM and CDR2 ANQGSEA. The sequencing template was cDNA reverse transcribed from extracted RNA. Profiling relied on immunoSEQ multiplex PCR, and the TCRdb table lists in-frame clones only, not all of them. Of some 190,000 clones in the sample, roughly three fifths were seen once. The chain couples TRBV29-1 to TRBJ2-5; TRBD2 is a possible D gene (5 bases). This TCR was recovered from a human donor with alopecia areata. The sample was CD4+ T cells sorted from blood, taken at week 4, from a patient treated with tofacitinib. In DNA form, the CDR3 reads TGCAGCGTTGTGAACTCTGTCCCGGCGGGGACCCAGTACTTC. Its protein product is CSVVNSVPAGTQYF.